The rows below give T cell receptor beta chains drawn from one sample of a study of cytomegalovirus exposure and HLA in healthy donors. Measured with immunoSEQ multiplex PCR; TCRdb has only the in-frame clones, and not every one. The sample records approximately 130,000 clones, 70% to 90% being singletons. Sequencing was carried out using PBMCs. These receptor sequences come from a woman under 30 in good health and CMV-seronegative. CDR3s include the opening cysteine and the closing phenylalanine or tryptophan. D genes are given only for firm matches. Clone size is given for some rows only: seen once, a few or many times, or a class if the clone is expanded.

CDR3 | DNA | V | D | J | size
CASHGAFAQPQHF | TGTGCCAGCCATGGGGCTTTTGCTCAGCCCCAGCATTTT | TRBV6-1 | NA | TRBJ1-5 | once
CASSLDFGKPGLAGTSTDTQYF | TGTGCCAGCAGCCTCGACTTCGGGAAGCCGGGACTAGCGGGGACTAGCACAGATACGCAGTATTTT | TRBV13 | TRBD2 | TRBJ2-3 | NA
CSASSYNEQFF | TGCAGTGCTTCGTCCTACAATGAGCAGTTCTTC | TRBV20-1 | NA | TRBJ2-1 | NA
CASRASGQDEQFF | TGTGCCAGCCGGGCTAGCGGTCAAGATGAGCAGTTCTTC | TRBV6-1 | TRBD2 | TRBJ2-1 | NA
CASSDMGGAGYEQYF | TGTGCCAGCAGTGATATGGGGGGGGCCGGGTACGAGCAGTACTTC | TRBV6-1 | NA | TRBJ2-7 | NA
CASSVGTERELGELFF | TGTGCCAGCAGCGTAGGAACGGAGCGGGAGCTCGGGGAGCTGTTTTTT | TRBV9 | TRBD2 | TRBJ2-2 | NA
CARSGLYTGELFF | TGTGCCAGGTCGGGACTTTACACCGGGGAGCTGTTTTTT | TRBV2 | NA | TRBJ2-2 | NA
CAIQGTENTEAFF | TGTGCCATTCAGGGGACCGAGAACACTGAAGCTTTCTTT | TRBV19 | NA | TRBJ1-1 | NA
CASSEDNPLASGYTF | TGTGCCAGCAGTGAAGACAATCCCTTGGCTAGTGGCTACACCTTC | TRBV6-1 | NA | TRBJ1-2 | NA
CASSELGGDTGELFF | TGTGCCAGCAGTGAATTAGGGGGCGACACCGGGGAGCTGTTTTTT | TRBV6-1 | TRBD1 | TRBJ2-2 | once
CAWSVGRGGGETQYF | TGTGCCTGGAGTGTGGGCCGAGGGGGGGGTGAGACCCAGTACTTC | TRBV30 | NA | TRBJ2-5 | NA
CASSTDFYEQYF | TGCGCCAGCAGCACTGACTTTTACGAGCAGTACTTC | TRBV5-1 | NA | TRBJ2-7 | NA
CASSLPGTSGRANEQFF | TGTGCCAGCAGTTTACCTGGGACTAGCGGGAGGGCCAATGAGCAGTTCTTC | TRBV28 | TRBD2 | TRBJ2-1 | once
CASSEALGRNQPQHF | TGTGCCAGCAGTGAAGCGCTCGGTCGGAATCAGCCCCAGCATTTT | TRBV6-1 | NA | TRBJ1-5 | NA
CASSQSLHRGSYNEQFF | TGCGCCAGCAGCCAATCGCTTCATCGGGGCTCCTACAATGAGCAGTTCTTC | TRBV4-3 | NA | TRBJ2-1 | NA
CASSGGEPQHF | TGTGCCAGCAGTGGGGGGGAGCCCCAGCATTTT | TRBV6-6 | NA | TRBJ1-5 | NA
CASSLDSTNYEQYF | TGCGCCAGCAGCTTGGACAGTACAAACTACGAGCAGTACTTC | TRBV5-1 | NA | TRBJ2-7 | NA